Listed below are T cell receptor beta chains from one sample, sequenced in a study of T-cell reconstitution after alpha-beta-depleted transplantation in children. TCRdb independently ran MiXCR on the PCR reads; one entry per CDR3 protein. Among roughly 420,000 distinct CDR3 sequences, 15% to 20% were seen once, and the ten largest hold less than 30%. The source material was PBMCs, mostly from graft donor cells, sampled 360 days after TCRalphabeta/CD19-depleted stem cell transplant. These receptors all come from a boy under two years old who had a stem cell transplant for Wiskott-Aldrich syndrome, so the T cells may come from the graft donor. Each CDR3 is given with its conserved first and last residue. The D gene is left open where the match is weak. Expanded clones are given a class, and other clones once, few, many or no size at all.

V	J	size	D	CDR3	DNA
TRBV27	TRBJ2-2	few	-	CASSTSRFYTGELFF	TGTGCCAGCAGCACCTCCCGGTTCTACACCGGGGAGCTGTTTTTT
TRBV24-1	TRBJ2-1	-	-	CATSDRRQDPNEQFF	TGTGCCACCAGTGATCGCCGACAAGATCCCAATGAGCAGTTCTTC
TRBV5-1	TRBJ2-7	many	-	CASSPGANYEQYF	TGCGCCAGCAGCCCGGGAGCCAACTACGAGCAGTACTTC
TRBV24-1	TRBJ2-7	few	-	CATRTGTPPYEQYF	TGTGCCACCAGAACCGGGACACCCCCCTACGAGCAGTACTTC
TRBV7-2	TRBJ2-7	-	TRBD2	CASSWTSGTDEQYF	TGTGCCAGCAGCTGGACTAGCGGGACTGACGAGCAGTACTTC
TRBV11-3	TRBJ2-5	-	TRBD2	CASSLLRRLAETQYF	TGTGCCAGCAGCTTATTACGGCGACTAGCAGAGACCCAGTACTTC
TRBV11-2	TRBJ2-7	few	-	CASSLGPGRVLSSYEQYF	TGTGCCAGCAGCTTAGGACCGGGCCGGGTCCTAAGCTCCTACGAGCAGTACTTC
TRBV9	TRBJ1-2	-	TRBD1	CASSKGGSYGYTF	TGTGCCAGCAGCAAAGGGGGCAGCTATGGCTACACCTTC
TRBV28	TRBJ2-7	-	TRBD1	CASSFMDRANEQYF	TGTGCCAGCAGTTTTATGGACAGGGCCAACGAGCAGTACTTC
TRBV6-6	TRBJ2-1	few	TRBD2	CASIIAGVGEQFF	TGTGCCAGCATTATAGCGGGAGTGGGTGAGCAGTTCTTC
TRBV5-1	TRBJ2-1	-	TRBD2	CASSGGALNEQFF	TGCGCCAGTAGCGGGGGGGCCCTCAATGAGCAGTTCTTC
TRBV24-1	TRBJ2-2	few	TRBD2	CATRGTSENTGELFF	TGTGCCACGAGAGGGACTAGCGAGAACACCGGGGAGCTGTTTTTT
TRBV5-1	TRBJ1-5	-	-	CASSLAGNAPQHF	TGCGCCAGCAGCTTGGCCGGTAATGCGCCCCAGCATTTT
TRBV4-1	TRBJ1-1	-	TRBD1	CASSPGTGGRLREAFF	TGCGCCAGCAGCCCCGGGACAGGTGGCAGACTCCGCGAAGCTTTCTTT
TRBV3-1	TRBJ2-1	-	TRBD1	CASSLGQGWYNEQFF	TGTGCCAGCAGCCTCGGACAGGGGTGGTACAATGAGCAGTTCTTC
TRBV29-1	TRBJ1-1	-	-	CSVARLGEAFF	TGCAGCGTAGCTAGACTTGGTGAAGCTTTCTTT
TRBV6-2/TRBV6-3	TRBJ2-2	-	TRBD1	CASSYHRGNTGELFF	TGTGCCAGCAGTTATCACAGGGGGAACACCGGGGAGCTGTTTTTT
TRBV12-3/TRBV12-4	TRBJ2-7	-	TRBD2	CASSFREDEQYF	TGTGCCAGCAGTTTTCGGGAGGACGAGCAGTACTTC
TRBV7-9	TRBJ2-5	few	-	CASSLTPRSGQETQYF	TGTGCCAGCAGCTTAACCCCTCGGAGCGGACAAGAGACCCAGTACTTC
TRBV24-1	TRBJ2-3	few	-	CATSGMTDTQYF	TGTGCCACCAGTGGAATGACAGATACGCAGTATTTT
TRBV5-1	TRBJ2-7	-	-	CASTGQNYEQYF	TGCGCCAGCACCGGGCAAAACTACGAGCAGTACTTC
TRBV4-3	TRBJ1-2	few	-	CASSQDYPGRDYTF	TGCGCCAGCAGCCAAGATTACCCAGGCCGGGACTACACCTTC
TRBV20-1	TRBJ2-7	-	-	CSARTDGSGGPYEQYF	TGCAGTGCTAGAACCGACGGCAGCGGAGGGCCCTACGAGCAGTACTTC
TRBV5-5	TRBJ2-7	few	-	CASSLEVRSYEQYF	TGTGCCAGCAGCTTGGAGGTCAGGTCATACGAGCAGTACTTC
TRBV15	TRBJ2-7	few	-	CATSSPRGGVYEQYF	TGTGCCACCAGTTCCCCCCGAGGCGGCGTTTACGAGCAGTACTTC
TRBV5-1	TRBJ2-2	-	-	CASSLNAGFTGELFF	TGCGCCAGCAGCTTGAACGCAGGGTTCACCGGGGAGCTGTTTTTT
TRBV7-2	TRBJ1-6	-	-	CASSLYSYEGSPLHF	TGTGCCAGCAGCTTATATTCATATGAAGGGTCACCCCTCCACTTT
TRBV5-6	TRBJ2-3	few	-	CASSQGLEQYF	TGTGCCAGCAGCCAGGGACTGGAGCAGTATTTT
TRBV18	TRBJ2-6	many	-	CASSPPQGTSGANVLTF	TGTGCCAGCTCACCTCCACAGGGTACCTCTGGGGCCAACGTCCTGACTTTC
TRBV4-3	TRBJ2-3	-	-	CASSPRVATDTQYF	TGCGCCAGCAGCCCCCGAGTGGCGACAGATACGCAGTATTTT
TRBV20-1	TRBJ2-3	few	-	CSARVVDITQYF	TGCAGTGCTAGAGTTGTGGATATAACGCAGTATTTT
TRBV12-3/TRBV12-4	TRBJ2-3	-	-	CASTLGGGITDTQYF	TGTGCCAGCACCCTAGGGGGGGGCATCACAGATACGCAGTATTTT
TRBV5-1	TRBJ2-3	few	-	CASSHTTSSTDTQYF	TGCGCCAGCAGCCACACCACATCCAGCACAGATACGCAGTATTTT
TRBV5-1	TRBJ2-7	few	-	CASSPGLPFTDYEQYF	TGCGCCAGCAGCCCAGGACTCCCCTTCACGGACTACGAGCAGTACTTC
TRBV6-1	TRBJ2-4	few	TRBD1	CATKRTGLLAKNIQYF	TGTGCCACCAAGAGGACAGGGTTACTAGCCAAAAACATTCAGTACTTC
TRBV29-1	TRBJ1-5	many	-	CSVGWSNQPQHF	TGCAGCGTTGGATGGAGCAATCAGCCCCAGCATTTT
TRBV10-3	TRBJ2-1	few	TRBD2	CAISPLAGGPGEQFF	TGTGCCATCAGTCCCCTAGCGGGAGGGCCAGGTGAGCAGTTCTTC
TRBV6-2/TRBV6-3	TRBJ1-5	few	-	CASKGRSNQPQHF	TGTGCCAGCAAAGGGAGAAGCAATCAGCCCCAGCATTTT
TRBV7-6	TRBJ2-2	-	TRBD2	CASSPILAVPTGELFF	TGTGCCAGCAGCCCAATACTAGCGGTACCCACCGGGGAGCTGTTTTTT
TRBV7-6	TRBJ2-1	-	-	CASSLVPNSYNEQFF	TGTGCCAGCAGCTTAGTGCCCAACTCCTACAATGAGCAGTTCTTC
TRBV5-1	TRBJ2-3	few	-	CASSIEGVRTDTQYF	TGCGCCAGCAGCATCGAAGGGGTCAGAACAGATACGCAGTATTTT
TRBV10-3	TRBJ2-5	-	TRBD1	CAIQGEQGETQYF	TGTGCCATCCAGGGGGAACAGGGGGAGACCCAGTACTTC
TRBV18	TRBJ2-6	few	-	CASTINRGVLTF	TGTGCCAGCACGATAAATAGGGGCGTCCTGACTTTC
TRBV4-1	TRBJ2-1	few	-	CASSQVWPTASPWAHEQFF	TGCGCCAGCAGCCAAGTTTGGCCTACCGCATCCCCCTGGGCCCATGAGCAGTTCTTC
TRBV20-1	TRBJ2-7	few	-	CSAGRDGTYEQYF	TGCAGTGCTGGGCGGGACGGTACCTACGAGCAGTACTTC
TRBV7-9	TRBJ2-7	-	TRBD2	CASSLVGLHLSYEQYF	TGTGCCAGCAGCTTAGTGGGACTACACCTCTCCTACGAGCAGTACTTC
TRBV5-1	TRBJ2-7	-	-	CASSFTGGGTFYEQYF	TGCGCCAGCAGCTTTACAGGGGGGGGGACCTTCTACGAGCAGTACTTC
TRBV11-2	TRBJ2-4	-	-	CASRTEGLAKNIQYF	TGTGCCAGCAGAACAGAGGGGCTAGCCAAAAACATTCAGTACTTC
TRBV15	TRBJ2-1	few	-	CATSRETMGWSSYNEQFF	TGTGCCACCAGCAGAGAGACGATGGGGTGGAGCTCCTACAATGAGCAGTTCTTC
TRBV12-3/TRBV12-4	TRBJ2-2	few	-	CASSPRGGNTGELFF	TGTGCCAGCAGTCCAAGGGGGGGTAACACCGGGGAGCTGTTTTTT
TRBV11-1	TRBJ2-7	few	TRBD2	CASSLGMASPGLAVEQYF	TGTGCCAGCAGCTTAGGAATGGCCAGCCCGGGACTAGCGGTCGAGCAGTACTTC
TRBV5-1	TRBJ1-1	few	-	CASKAGVGLNTEAFF	TGCGCCAGCAAAGCGGGAGTAGGGTTGAACACTGAAGCTTTCTTT
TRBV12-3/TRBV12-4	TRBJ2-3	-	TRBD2	CASSPIAGGPNTQYF	TGTGCCAGCAGTCCGATAGCGGGAGGGCCAAATACGCAGTATTTT
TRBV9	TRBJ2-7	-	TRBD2	CASSPTPSTSGKQYF	TGTGCCAGCAGCCCGACGCCTTCGACTAGCGGGAAGCAGTACTTC